This T cell receptor beta chain was sequenced during a study of blood T cell repertoires in COVID-19. Trimming removed 3 bases from V and 0 bases from J; junction bases left unmatched: 2. Germline-derived CDR1 and CDR2 are SGDLS and YYNGEE. The CDR3 length is 14 residues. The method was immunoSEQ multiplex PCR; TCRdb's version includes in-frame clones alone and lacks a portion of them. The sample holds about 480,000 clones, 85% to 90% seen once. Sequencing was carried out using peripheral blood. This sequence was found in a man younger than 30 with COVID-19, enrolled during active disease. J is TRBJ1-1 and V is TRBV9, with 7 bases aligning to TRBD1. Here the CDR3 DNA reads TGTGCCAGCAGCGCGGGACAGATGAACACTGAAGCTTTCTTT. Translated, it gives CASSAGQMNTEAFF.